Presented here are 32 T cell receptor beta chains from one specimen sequenced in a study of graft-versus-host responses after intestinal transplantation. Their specific antigens are unknown. Using immunoSEQ multiplex PCR, the repertoire was profiled, and TCRdb retains in-frame clones only, with some absent. In the table there are 80,000 to 90,000 clones, roughly 92% of which are singletons. This specimen consisted of unstimulated CD4+ T cells sorted from spleen or lymph node cells, obtained before intestinal transplant. Every receptor here comes from a human donor who received an intestinal transplant.

CDR3 sequence: CASRETGMETQYF. Written as DNA, the CDR3 is TGTGCCAGCAGGGAGACAGGGATGGAGACCCAGTACTTC. The chain links TRBV6-5 to TRBJ2-5; 7 bases are a match to TRBD1. Germline CDR1 reads MNHEY; CDR2 reads SVGAGI. The CDR3 covers 13 residues. Germline trimming cut 6 bases from V and 5 bases from J; bases unmatched to any gene: 6.

The DNA for the CDR3 is TGCGCCAGCAGCTACTCCCGGCAGGGGGCGCTGGCTAATGAAAAACTGTTTTTT. Translation gives CASSYSRQGALANEKLFF. The chain uses TRBV5-1 and TRBJ1-4, with 8 bases fitting TRBD1. CDR3 length: 18 residues. Looked up from germline, CDR1 is SGHRS and CDR2 is YFSETQ. The ends lost 3 bases at V and 3 bases at J; junction bases unmatched: 13.

This CDR3 is CASRTSKETQYF. CDR3 nucleotides: TGCGCCAGCAGGACGTCTAAAGAGACCCAGTACTTC. The chain has TRBV5-1 and TRBJ2-5; D not certain. CDR1 and CDR2 (germline): SGHRS, YFSETQ. This CDR3 has 12 amino acids. V lost 5 bases to trimming and J lost 3 bases, with 8 bases between them.

This chain links TRBV7-6 with TRBJ1-2, with D tentatively TRBD1 (6 bases). This CDR3 comprises 15 residues. Trimming pared 1 base from V and 6 bases from J, leaving 15 bases between. The germline V gene has CDR1 SGHVS and CDR2 FNYEAQ. In nucleotides, the CDR3 is TGTGCCAGCAGCTTAGAGCAGGGGCTAATCGATGGCTACACCTTC. Residues: CASSLEQGLIDGYTF. The variable domain in full, with the rest retrieved from reference TRBV7-6 and TRBJ1-2, is GAGVSQSPRYKVTKRGQDVALRCDPISGHVSLYWYRQALGQGPEFLTYFNYEAQQDKSGLPNDRFSAERPEGSISTLTIQRTEQRDSAMYRCASSLEQGLIDGYTFGSGTRLTVV.

The CDR3, as DNA: TGTGCCAGCAGCGCCCGAAATCTAGCGGGAGGGCGGTACTTC. As protein: CASSARNLAGGRYF. V usage is TRBV7-2 and J usage is TRBJ2-4; TRBD2 aligns across 12 bases. V gave up 5 bases and J gave up 15 bases; unmatched junction bases: 11. The CDR3 is 14 residues long. Germline V gives CDR1 SGHTA, CDR2 FQGNSA.

This clone was seen a handful of times. The V and J genes are TRBV15 and TRBJ1-1, with D unclear. V was clipped by 0 bases and J by 5 bases, with 7 bases between them. This CDR3 is 13 amino acids long. Germline V lookup: CDR1 LNHNV, CDR2 YYDKDF (reference sequence). This CDR3 is CATSREQATEAFF. The CDR3 coding sequence is TGTGCCACCAGCAGAGAGCAGGCTACTGAAGCTTTCTTT.

The chain carries TRBV6-1 and TRBJ2-7; no clear D. The germline V gene has CDR1 MNHNS and CDR2 SASEGT. Trimming shortened V by 4 bases and J by 4 bases, and 14 bases separated the two germline ends. This CDR3 has 14 residues. The DNA for the CDR3 is TGTGCCAGCAGTGTGGCGGTATCTCCTTACGAGCAGTACTTC. As protein: CASSVAVSPYEQYF.

This chain uses TRBV6-5 with TRBJ2-7; a possible D gene is TRBD2 (5 bases). V was trimmed by 0 bases and J by 0 bases, leaving 12 bases between them. The CDR3 runs 16 residues. The germline V gene encodes CDR1 MNHEY and CDR2 SVGAGI. The CDR3 nucleotides read TGTGCCAGCAGTTACTCGAATCGGGGTAGCTCCTACGAGCAGTACTTC. This sequence encodes CASSYSNRGSSYEQYF.

In DNA, the CDR3 is TGTGCCAGCAGCTTGACGAGCGGGAGACACGAGCAGTACTTC. Amino acids: CASSLTSGRHEQYF. This chain joins TRBV13 and TRBJ2-7; 8 nucleotides agree with TRBD2. Germline loops: CDR1 PRHDT, CDR2 FYEKMQ (reference sequence). The CDR3 is made up of 14 amino acids. The ends lost 3 bases at V and 5 bases at J; junction bases unmatched: 6.

V is TRBV7-2 and J is TRBJ2-7; D call uncertain. The CDR3 has 13 residues. Germline CDR1 is SGHTA and CDR2 is FQGNSA. Between the trimmed V and J ends, which lost 0 bases and 4 bases, there was a span of 7 bases. The CDR3 region is CASSLASAYEQYF. The CDR3 nucleotides read TGTGCCAGCAGCTTAGCTAGTGCGTACGAGCAGTACTTC.

V is TRBV6-5 and J is TRBJ2-5; unclear D gene. The CDR3 has 13 amino acids. V gave up 8 bases and J gave up 5 bases, with 15 bases separating them. Germline assignment: CDR1 MNHEY and CDR2 SVGAGI. Here the CDR3 DNA reads TGTGCCAGCCAAAAGCCCCACGGGGAGACCCAGTACTTC. It is translated as CASQKPHGETQYF.

The chain recombines TRBV19 with TRBJ1-1; TRBD1 matches 7 bases. Trimming cost V 7 bases and J 4 bases; bases outside gene matches: 12. Germline V gene data show CDR1 as LNHDA and CDR2 as SQIVND (reference sequence). The length of the CDR3 is 15 residues. The CDR3 bases are TGTGCCAGTACTAGAGAGACAGGGAGGGGCACTGAAGCTTTCTTT. Amino acid sequence: CASTRETGRGTEAFF.

The chain links TRBV19 to TRBJ2-3, with D possibly being TRBD1 (6 bases). This CDR3 spans 14 amino acids. Germline assignment: CDR1 LNHDA and CDR2 SQIVND (reference sequence). The germline V and J ends were trimmed by 3 bases and 1 base, with 8 bases remaining between them. This CDR3 is CASSIGQRTDTQYF. The DNA for the CDR3 is TGTGCCAGTAGTATCGGACAGCGCACAGATACGCAGTATTTT.

The CDR3 coding sequence is TGTGCCAGCAGTTCCGGGGATGGGCAGCCCCAGCATTTT. Translating it yields CASSSGDGQPQHF. V and J are TRBV28 and TRBJ1-5; no reliable D call. From germline, CDR1 is MDHEN and CDR2 SYDVKM. The CDR3 covers 13 residues. V gave up 4 bases and J gave up 7 bases, with 11 bases separating them.

The chain joins TRBV7-9 to TRBJ2-3; D call uncertain. Trimming left V 1 base short and J 0 bases short, with 5 bases between. Germline V gene data show CDR1 as SEHNR and CDR2 as FQNEAQ (reference sequence). The CDR3 contains 14 residues. CDR3 protein: CASSLDGSTDTQYF. In DNA form, the CDR3 reads TGTGCCAGCAGCTTAGACGGTAGCACAGATACGCAGTATTTT.

The V call is TRBV27, the J call TRBJ2-2, with a possible D match to TRBD1 (6 bases). V lost 4 bases and J lost 0, with 6 bases in between. The CDR3 runs 14 residues. Germline CDR1 MNHEY, CDR2 SMNVEV (reference sequence). CDR3 amino acids: CASSYRANTGELFF. The DNA for the CDR3 is TGTGCCAGCAGTTACAGGGCGAACACCGGGGAGCTGTTTTTT.

The CDR3 sequence is CASSPTKVGSYEQYF. The CDR3 DNA reads TGTGCCAGCTCACCAACAAAAGTTGGCTCCTACGAGCAGTACTTC. The chain uses TRBV18 and TRBJ2-7; no clear D gene. The germline V gene has CDR1 KGHSH and CDR2 LQKENI. V was clipped by 2 bases and J by 0 bases, with 11 bases between them. This CDR3 is built from 15 residues.

The chain's CDR3 is CASRPTSGGYNEQFF. In nucleotides, the CDR3 is TGTGCCAGCAGGCCTACTAGCGGGGGTTACAATGAGCAGTTCTTC. This chain connects TRBV28 to TRBJ2-1; 11 bases map to TRBD2. Trimming cost V 6 bases and J 4 bases; bases outside gene matches: 5. Germline assignment: CDR1 MDHEN and CDR2 SYDVKM. The length of the CDR3 is 15 residues. Supplemented by reference TRBV28 and TRBJ2-1, the full variable domain reads DVKVTQSSRYLVKRTGEKVFLECVQDMDHENMFWYRQDPGLGLRLIYFSYDVKMKEKGDIPEGYSVSREKKERFSLILESASTNQTSMYLCASRPTSGGYNEQFFGPGTRLTVL.

This clone came up once. This chain uses TRBV5-1 with TRBJ1-2; no definite D call. The CDR3 spans 13 residues. V was trimmed by 4 bases and J by 4 bases, leaving 11 bases between them. Germline V gives CDR1 SGHRS, CDR2 YFSETQ. CDR3 in amino acids: CASSNGVIYGYTF. In DNA form, the CDR3 reads TGCGCCAGCAGCAACGGGGTGATCTATGGCTACACCTTC.

The rearrangement joins TRBV19 to TRBJ1-1; D not certain. The CDR3 extends over 13 amino acids. V lost 3 bases and J 4 bases, leaving 9 bases between the germline ends. CDR1 and CDR2 (germline): LNHDA, SQIVND (reference sequence). CDR3 sequence reads: CASSINGVTEAFF. The CDR3 region has the DNA TGTGCCAGTAGTATTAATGGGGTCACTGAAGCTTTCTTT.

This chain uses TRBV28 with TRBJ1-2, with a weak D call TRBD1 (5 bases). Trimming removed 5 bases from V and 4 bases from J, with 8 bases in between. Germline V gives CDR1 MDHEN, CDR2 SYDVKM. This CDR3 has 12 amino acids. For the CDR3, the DNA is TGTGCCAGCAGTGTTGGGACCTATGGCTACACCTTC. Its translation: CASSVGTYGYTF.

The gene calls are TRBV6-6 and TRBJ2-3; TRBD1 matches 7 bases. V lost 2 bases and J lost 3; bases outside the gene matches: 5. Germline lookup yields CDR1 MNHNY and CDR2 SVGAGI (reference sequence). The CDR3 sequence is 15 residues long. For the CDR3, the DNA is TGTGCCAGCAGTTACGAGAGGGGGCGGACAGATACGCAGTATTTT. This translates into CASSYERGRTDTQYF.

This chain uses TRBV5-1 with TRBJ1-4; D call uncertain. CDR3 length: 13 amino acids. Germline-derived CDR1 and CDR2 are SGHRS and YFSETQ. Trimming cost V 4 bases and J 7 bases, with 11 bases left between them. CDR3 sequence (DNA): TGCGCCAGCAGCGGAAACGGGATTGAAAAACTGTTTTTT. This translates into CASSGNGIEKLFF.

The chain couples TRBV7-2 to TRBJ2-3; tentatively, D is TRBD1 or TRBD2 (5 bases each). Trimming cost V 1 base and J 0 bases, with 14 bases left between them. The germline CDR1 and CDR2 sequences are SGHTA and FQGNSA. The CDR3 has 17 amino acids. The CDR3 sequence is CASSLGLSGASTDTQYF. CDR3 DNA sequence: TGTGCCAGCAGCTTAGGCCTTTCCGGGGCTAGCACAGATACGCAGTATTTT.

V is TRBV2 and J is TRBJ2-3, with 9 bases that match TRBD1. The V gene end was trimmed by 6 bases and the J gene end by 3 bases; junction bases not matched to a gene: 4. Per the germline V gene, CDR1 is SNHLY and CDR2 is FYNNEI. CDR3 length: 14 amino acids. CDR3 protein: CASRRDRATDTQYF. CDR3 in DNA: TGTGCCAGCAGGCGGGACAGGGCTACAGATACGCAGTATTTT.

The chain is built from TRBV5-1 and TRBJ2-1; D may be TRBD1 or TRBD2 (5 bases each). The length of the CDR3 is 14 residues. V was trimmed by 4 bases and J by 6 bases, leaving 14 bases between them. Germline CDR1 SGHRS, CDR2 YFSETQ. CDR3 sequence reads: CASSGEGPCNEQFF. CDR3 coding DNA: TGCGCCAGCAGCGGCGAGGGACCCTGCAATGAGCAGTTCTTC.

This chain links TRBV5-1 with TRBJ2-1, with D possibly matching TRBD2 (5 bases). CDR1 and CDR2 from the germline V gene are SGHRS and YFSETQ. Trimming stripped 2 bases from V and 0 bases from J, with 9 bases between. The CDR3 is made up of 15 amino acids. In DNA form, the CDR3 reads TGCGCCAGCAGCTTCGAGCGGAGCTCCTACAATGAGCAGTTCTTC. Residues: CASSFERSSYNEQFF.

The CDR3: CASSSSGGKPNYGYTF. CDR3 nucleotide sequence: TGCGCCAGCAGCAGTTCCGGGGGGAAGCCTAACTATGGCTACACCTTC. The V and J genes are TRBV5-1 and TRBJ1-2, with D tentatively TRBD1 (5 bases). The V gene lost 4 bases and the J gene lost 0 bases, with 16 bases spanning the gap. The CDR3 extends over 16 amino acids. Germline V gene sequence: CDR1 SGHRS, CDR2 YFSETQ.

The V call is TRBV6-6, the J call TRBJ1-2; D remains ambiguous. The CDR3 totals 16 residues. V was trimmed by 2 bases and J by 5 bases, leaving 18 bases between them. Germline V CDR1 and CDR2: MNHNY, SVGAGI (reference sequence). DNA for the CDR3: TGTGCCAGCAGTTACAATACGGCCCTTGGATTTTATGGCTACACCTTC. It encodes CASSYNTALGFYGYTF.

This clone was detected once. The J gene is TRBJ1-2, the V gene TRBV10-3; 9 bases are a match to TRBD1. The ends lost 6 bases at V and 7 bases at J; junction bases unmatched: 6. Germline V gene data show CDR1 as ENHRY and CDR2 as SYGVKD. The CDR3 has 13 residues. Here the CDR3 reads CAISVQGALGYTF. The CDR3 nucleotides read TGTGCCATCAGCGTACAGGGGGCGCTTGGCTACACCTTC.

The gene calls are TRBV6-1 and TRBJ2-5, with 7 bases aligning to TRBD1. This CDR3 has 13 amino acids. Per the germline V gene, CDR1 is MNHNS and CDR2 is SASEGT. J was trimmed by 1 base and V by 7 bases; bases with no gene match: 3. CDR3 nucleotides: TGTGCCAGCAAAGACAGGGTCCAAGAGACCCAGTACTTC. Translated, it gives CASKDRVQETQYF.

The chain joins TRBV15 to TRBJ1-4; D gene unclear. V was shortened by 2 bases and J by 5 bases, with 15 bases between the two germline ends. CDR3 length: 16 amino acids. Germline CDR1 LNHNV, CDR2 YYDKDF (reference sequence). CDR3 bases: TGTGCCACCAGCAGAACAAACTACCGGGTAAATGAAAAACTGTTTTTT. Translated, it gives CATSRTNYRVNEKLFF.